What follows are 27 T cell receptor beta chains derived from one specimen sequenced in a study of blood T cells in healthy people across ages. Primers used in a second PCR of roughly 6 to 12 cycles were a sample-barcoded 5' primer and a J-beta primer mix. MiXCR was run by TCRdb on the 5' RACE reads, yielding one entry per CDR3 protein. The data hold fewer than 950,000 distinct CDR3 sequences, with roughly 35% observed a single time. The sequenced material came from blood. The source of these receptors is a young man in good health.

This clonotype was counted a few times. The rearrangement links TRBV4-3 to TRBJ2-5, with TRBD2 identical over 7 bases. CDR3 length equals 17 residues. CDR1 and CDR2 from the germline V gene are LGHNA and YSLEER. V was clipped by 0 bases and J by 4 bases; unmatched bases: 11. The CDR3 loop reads CASSQELTGGGRETQYF. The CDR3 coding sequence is TGCGCCAGCAGCCAAGAACTCACGGGGGGAGGACGAGAGACCCAGTACTTC.

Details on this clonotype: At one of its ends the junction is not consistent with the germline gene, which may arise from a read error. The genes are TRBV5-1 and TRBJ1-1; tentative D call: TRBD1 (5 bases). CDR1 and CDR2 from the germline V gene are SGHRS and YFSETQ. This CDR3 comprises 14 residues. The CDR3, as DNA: TGCGCCAGCAGCTTGGGTGCACTGGACACTGGAGCTTTCTTT. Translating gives CASSLGALDTGAFF.

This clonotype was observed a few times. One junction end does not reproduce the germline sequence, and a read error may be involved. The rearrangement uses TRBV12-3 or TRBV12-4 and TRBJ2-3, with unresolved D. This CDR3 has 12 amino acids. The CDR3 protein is CASRLGGDTQYF. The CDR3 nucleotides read TGTGCCAGCAGGTTAGGCGGAGATACGCAGTATTTT.

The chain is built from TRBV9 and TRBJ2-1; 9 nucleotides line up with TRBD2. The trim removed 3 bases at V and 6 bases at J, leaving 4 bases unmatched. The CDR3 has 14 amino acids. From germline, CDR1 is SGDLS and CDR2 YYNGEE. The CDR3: CASSASGECNEQFF. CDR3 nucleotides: TGTGCCAGCAGCGCTAGCGGGGAGTGCAATGAGCAGTTCTTC.

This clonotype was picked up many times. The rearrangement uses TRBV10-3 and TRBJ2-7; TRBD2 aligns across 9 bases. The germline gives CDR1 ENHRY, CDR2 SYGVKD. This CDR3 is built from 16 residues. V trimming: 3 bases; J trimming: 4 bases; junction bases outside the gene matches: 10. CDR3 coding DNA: TGTGCCATCAGTGAAAGGACTAGCGAGAACCTATACGAGCAGTACTTC. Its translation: CAISERTSENLYEQYF.

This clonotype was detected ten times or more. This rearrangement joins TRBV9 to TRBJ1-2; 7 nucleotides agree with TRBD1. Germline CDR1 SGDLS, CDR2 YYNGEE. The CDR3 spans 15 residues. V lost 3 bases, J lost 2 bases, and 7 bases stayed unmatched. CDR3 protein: CASSEGDRLNYGYTF. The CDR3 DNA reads TGTGCCAGCAGCGAGGGGGACAGACTGAACTATGGCTACACCTTC.

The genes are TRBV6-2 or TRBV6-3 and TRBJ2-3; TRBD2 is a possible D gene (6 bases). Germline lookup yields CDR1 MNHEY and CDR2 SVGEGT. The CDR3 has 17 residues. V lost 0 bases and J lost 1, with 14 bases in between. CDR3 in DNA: TGTGCCAGCAGTTACTCCCTAGATTCTAGCGGCACAGATACGCAGTATTTT. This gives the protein CASSYSLDSSGTDTQYF.

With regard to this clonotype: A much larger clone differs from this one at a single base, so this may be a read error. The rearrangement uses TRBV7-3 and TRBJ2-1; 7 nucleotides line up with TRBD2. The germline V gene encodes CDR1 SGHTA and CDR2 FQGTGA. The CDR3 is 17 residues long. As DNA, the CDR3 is TGTGTCAGCAGCTTTAACGTAGCGGGTCCAGAATACAATGAGCAGTTCTTC. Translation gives CVSSFNVAGPEYNEQFF. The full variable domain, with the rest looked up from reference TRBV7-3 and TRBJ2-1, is GAGVSQTPSNKVTEKGKYVELRCDPISGHTALYWYRQSLGQGPEFLIYFQGTGAADDSGLPNDRFFAVRPEGSVSTLKIQRTERGDSAVYLCVSSFNVAGPEYNEQFFGPGTRLTVL.

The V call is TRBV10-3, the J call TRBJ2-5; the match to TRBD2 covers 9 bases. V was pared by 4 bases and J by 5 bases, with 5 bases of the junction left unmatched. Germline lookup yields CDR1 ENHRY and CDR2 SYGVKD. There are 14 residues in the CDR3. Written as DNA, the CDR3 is TGTGCCATCAGTGGGGTAGCGGGAGAGGAGACCCAGTACTTC. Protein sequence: CAISGVAGEETQYF.

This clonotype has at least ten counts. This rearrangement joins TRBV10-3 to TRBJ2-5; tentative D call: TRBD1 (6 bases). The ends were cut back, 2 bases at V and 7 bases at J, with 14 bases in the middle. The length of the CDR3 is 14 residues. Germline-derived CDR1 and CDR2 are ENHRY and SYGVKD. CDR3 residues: CAISEGTSSSTQYF. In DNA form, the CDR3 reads TGTGCCATCAGTGAGGGGACAAGCTCTTCGACCCAGTACTTC.

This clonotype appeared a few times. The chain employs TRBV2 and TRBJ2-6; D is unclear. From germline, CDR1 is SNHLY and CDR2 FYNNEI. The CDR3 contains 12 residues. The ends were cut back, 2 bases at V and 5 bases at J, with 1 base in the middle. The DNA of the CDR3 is TGTGCCAGCAGTGAATGGGCCAACGTCCTGACTTTC. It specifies CASSEWANVLTF.

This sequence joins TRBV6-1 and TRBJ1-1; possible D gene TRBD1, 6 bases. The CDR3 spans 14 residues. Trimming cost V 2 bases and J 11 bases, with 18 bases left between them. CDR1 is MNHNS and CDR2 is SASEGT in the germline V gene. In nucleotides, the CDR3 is TGTGCCAGCAGTGAACTCAACGGGGGGGCTTTGGCTTTCTTT. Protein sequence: CASSELNGGALAFF.

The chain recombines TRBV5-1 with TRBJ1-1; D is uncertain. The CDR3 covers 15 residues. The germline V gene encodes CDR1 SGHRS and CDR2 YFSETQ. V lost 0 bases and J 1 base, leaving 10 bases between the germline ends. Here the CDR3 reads CASSLVPSGNTEAFF. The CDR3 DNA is TGCGCCAGCAGCTTGGTCCCATCTGGGAACACTGAAGCTTTCTTT.

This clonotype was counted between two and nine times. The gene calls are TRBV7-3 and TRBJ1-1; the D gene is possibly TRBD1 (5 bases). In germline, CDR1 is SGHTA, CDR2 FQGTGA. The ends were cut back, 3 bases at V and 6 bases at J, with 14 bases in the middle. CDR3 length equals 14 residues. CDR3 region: CASSFSPRVPEAFF. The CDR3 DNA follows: TGTGCCAGCAGCTTTTCCCCCAGGGTCCCTGAAGCTTTCTTT.

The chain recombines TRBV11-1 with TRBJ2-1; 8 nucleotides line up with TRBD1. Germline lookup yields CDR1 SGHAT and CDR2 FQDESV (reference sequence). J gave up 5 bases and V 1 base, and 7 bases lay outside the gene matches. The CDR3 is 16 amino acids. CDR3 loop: CASSLELGQADNEQFF. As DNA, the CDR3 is TGTGCCAGCAGCTTAGAATTGGGACAGGCCGACAATGAGCAGTTCTTC.

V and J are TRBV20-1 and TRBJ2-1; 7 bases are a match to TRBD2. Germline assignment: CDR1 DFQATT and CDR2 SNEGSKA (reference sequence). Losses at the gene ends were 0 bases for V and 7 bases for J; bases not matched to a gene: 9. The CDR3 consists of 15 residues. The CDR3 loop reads CSARDVTSELNEQFF. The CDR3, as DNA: TGCAGTGCTAGAGATGTCACTAGCGAGCTGAATGAGCAGTTCTTC.

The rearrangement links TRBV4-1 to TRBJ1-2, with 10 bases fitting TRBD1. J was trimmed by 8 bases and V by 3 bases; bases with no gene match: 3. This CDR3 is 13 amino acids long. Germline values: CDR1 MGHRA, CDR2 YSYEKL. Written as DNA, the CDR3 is TGCGCCAGCAGCCACACGACAGGGGGCGGCTACACCTTC. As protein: CASSHTTGGGYTF.

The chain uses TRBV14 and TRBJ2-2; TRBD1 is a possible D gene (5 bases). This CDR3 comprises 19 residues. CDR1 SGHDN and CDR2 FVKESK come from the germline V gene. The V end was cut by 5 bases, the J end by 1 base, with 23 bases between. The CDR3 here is CASSSPLGDSPKNTGELFF. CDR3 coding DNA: TGTGCCAGCAGCTCCCCCCTAGGGGATAGTCCCAAGAACACCGGGGAGCTGTTTTTT.

The CDR3 sequence: CASSLGQGDMNTEAFF. CDR3 DNA: TGTGCCAGCAGCCTGGGACAGGGTGACATGAACACTGAAGCTTTCTTT. The chain recombines TRBV4-2 with TRBJ1-1; 9 bases line up with TRBD1. The CDR3 sequence is 16 residues long. Per the germline V gene, CDR1 is LGHNA and CDR2 is YNFKEQ. The ends lost 4 bases at V and 0 bases at J; junction bases unmatched: 6.

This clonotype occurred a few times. The CDR3 region has the DNA TGTGCCAGCAGTGAATATGGCGGCAGGATGAACACTGAAGCTTTCTTT. Translating it yields CASSEYGGRMNTEAFF. This chain connects TRBV2 to TRBJ1-1; D is unclear. Per germline, CDR1 SNHLY and CDR2 FYNNEI. The V end lost 2 bases, the J end lost 0 bases, and 13 bases lay between the germline ends. The CDR3 runs to 16 residues. The full variable domain, with the rest looked up from reference TRBV2 and TRBJ1-1, is EPEVTQTPSHQVTQMGQEVILRCVPISNHLYFYWYRQILGQKVEFLVSFYNNEISEKSEIFDDQFSVERPDGSNFTLKIRSTKLEDSAMYFCASSEYGGRMNTEAFFGQGTRLTVV.

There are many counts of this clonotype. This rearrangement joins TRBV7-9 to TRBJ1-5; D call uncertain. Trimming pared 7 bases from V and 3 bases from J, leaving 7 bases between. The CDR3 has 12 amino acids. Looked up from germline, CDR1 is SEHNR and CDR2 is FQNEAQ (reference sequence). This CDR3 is CASTQDNQPQHF. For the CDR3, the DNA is TGTGCCAGCACCCAGGACAATCAGCCCCAGCATTTT.

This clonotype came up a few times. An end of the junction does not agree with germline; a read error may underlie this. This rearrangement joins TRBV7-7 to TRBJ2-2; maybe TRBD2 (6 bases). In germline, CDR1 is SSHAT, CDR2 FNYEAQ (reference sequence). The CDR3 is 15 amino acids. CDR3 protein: CASSTGTAGTGELFF. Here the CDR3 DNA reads TGTGCTAGCAGCACCGGGACTGCTGGCACCGGGGAGCTGTTTTTT. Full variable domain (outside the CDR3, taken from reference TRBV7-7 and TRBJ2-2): GAGVSQSPRYKVTKRGQDVTLRCDPISSHATLYWYQQALGQGPEFLTYFNYEAQPDKSGLPSDRFSAERPEGSISTLTIQRTEQRDSAMYRCASSTGTAGTGELFFGEGSRLTVL.

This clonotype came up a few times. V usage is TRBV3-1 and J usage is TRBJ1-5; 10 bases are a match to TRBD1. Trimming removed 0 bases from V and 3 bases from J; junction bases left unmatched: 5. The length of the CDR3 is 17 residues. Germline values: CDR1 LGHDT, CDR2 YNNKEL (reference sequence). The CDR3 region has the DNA TGTGCCAGCAGCCAAGATTCCGGGACAGGGGCCAATCAGCCCCAGCATTTT. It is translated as CASSQDSGTGANQPQHF.

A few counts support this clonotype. The DNA for the CDR3 is TGCAGTGCTAGATCTGAAGCTTTCTTT. It specifies CSARSEAFF. The J gene is TRBJ1-1, the V gene TRBV20-1; the D is unclear. Trimming left V 2 bases short and J 6 bases short, with 1 base between. Germline-derived CDR1 and CDR2 are DFQATT and SNEGSKA (reference sequence). This CDR3 region has 9 residues.

The CDR3 spells CSVGRQYNEQFF. CDR3 sequence (DNA): TGCAGCGTTGGGCGGCAGTACAATGAGCAGTTCTTC. The J gene is TRBJ2-1, the V gene TRBV29-1; D is undetermined. The germline V and J ends were trimmed by 4 bases and 4 bases, with 8 bases remaining between them. This CDR3 has 12 amino acids. Germline CDR1 and CDR2: SQVTM and ANQGSEA.

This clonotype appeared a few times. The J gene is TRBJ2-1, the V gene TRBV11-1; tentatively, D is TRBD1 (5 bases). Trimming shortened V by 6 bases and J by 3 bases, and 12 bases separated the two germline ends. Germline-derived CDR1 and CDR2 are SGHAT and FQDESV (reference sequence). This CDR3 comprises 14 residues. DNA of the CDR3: TGTGCCAGCAGTGGCAGAACAGGCTACAATGAGCAGTTCTTC. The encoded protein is CASSGRTGYNEQFF.

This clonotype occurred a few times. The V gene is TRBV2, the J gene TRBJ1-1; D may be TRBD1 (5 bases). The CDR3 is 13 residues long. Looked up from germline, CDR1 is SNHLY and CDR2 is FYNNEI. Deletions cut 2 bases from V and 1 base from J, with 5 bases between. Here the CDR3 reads CASSERGNTEAFF. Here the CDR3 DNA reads TGTGCCAGCAGTGAAAGGGGGAACACTGAAGCTTTCTTT.